The rows below give T cell receptor beta chains drawn from one sample of a study of blood T cell repertoires in COVID-19. Method: immunoSEQ multiplex PCR; TCRdb's copy keeps in-frame clones and lacks some. In the table there are 150,000 to 170,000 clones, around 84% of which are singletons. The specimen sequenced was peripheral blood. The receptors derive from an older man with acute or convalescent COVID-19. The CDR3 runs from the conserved cysteine through the conserved F or W. A D gene is named only where the DNA matches it firmly. The size field is filled for only some rows; it gives once, few, many or a size class.

TRBJ2-1 | TRBV27 | . | TRBD2 | CASSLIRAGGQGGNEQFF | TGTGCCAGCAGTTTAATTAGAGCGGGGGGGCAGGGGGGCAATGAGCAGTTCTTC
TRBJ2-3 | TRBV15 | . | TRBD1 | CATSGGQGHTDTQYF | TGTGCCACCAGCGGAGGACAGGGACACACAGATACGCAGTATTTT
TRBJ2-3 | TRBV10-1 | . | . | CASSESGADTQYF | TGCGCCAGCAGTGAGTCAGGAGCAGATACGCAGTATTTT
TRBJ2-1 | TRBV7-9 | few | . | CASTQGGSSYNEQFF | TGTGCCAGCACCCAGGGGGGCAGCTCCTACAATGAGCAGTTCTTC
TRBJ1-5 | TRBV5-6 | few | TRBD1 | CASSSLRTGNNQPQHF | TGTGCCAGCAGCTCTCTCCGGACAGGCAACAATCAGCCCCAGCATTTT
TRBJ1-2 | TRBV7-3 | . | . | CASSPTVYGYTF | TGTGCCAGCAGCCCCACAGTCTATGGCTACACCTTC
TRBJ2-5 | TRBV23-1 | . | . | CASILNPGPGETQYF | TGCGCCAGCATTCTAAATCCGGGTCCCGGGGAGACCCAGTACTTC
TRBJ2-5 | TRBV24-1 | . | . | CATSDPTGNSETQYF | TGTGCCACCAGTGACCCCACAGGGAACAGTGAGACCCAGTACTTC
TRBJ1-1 | TRBV19 | . | . | CASKDRETEAFF | TGTGCCAGTAAGGACAGAGAAACTGAAGCTTTCTTT
TRBJ1-1 | TRBV7-2 | few | TRBD1 | CASSSTGLGTEAFF | TGTGCCAGCAGCTCGACAGGGTTGGGCACTGAAGCTTTCTTT
TRBJ2-1 | TRBV5-1 | . | TRBD1 | CASSLGQAYNEQFF | TGCGCCAGCAGCCTAGGACAGGCTTACAATGAGCAGTTCTTC
TRBJ1-2 | TRBV3-1/TRBV3-2 | few | TRBD1 | CASSREGQGYGYTF | TGTGCCAGCAGCCGAGAGGGACAGGGCTATGGCTACACCTTC
TRBJ1-2 | TRBV6-5 | . | . | CASSYTDMRPYGYTF | TGTGCCAGCAGTTACACGGACATGCGCCCGTATGGCTACACCTTC
TRBJ2-3 | TRBV18 | . | TRBD2 | CASSPRTSGGGHTQYF | TGTGCCAGCTCACCACGGACTAGCGGGGGGGGGCATACGCAGTATTTT
TRBJ1-5 | TRBV19 | . | TRBD1 | CASSYTGGGKNSNQPQHF | TGTGCCAGTAGTTATACAGGGGGCGGCAAAAATAGCAATCAGCCCCAGCATTTT
TRBJ1-2 | TRBV6-4 | few | TRBD1 | CASSAGTGDGYTF | TGTGCCAGCAGTGCCGGGACAGGGGATGGCTACACCTTC
TRBJ2-5 | TRBV6-6 | . | TRBD1 | CASSNGQGIQETQYF | TGTGCCAGCAGCAACGGACAGGGGATTCAAGAGACCCAGTACTTC
TRBJ2-4 | TRBV19 | few | TRBD1 | CASSIGSMGNRGLAKNIQYF | TGTGCCAGTAGTATAGGTTCGATGGGGAACAGGGGGTTAGCCAAAAACATTCAGTACTTC
TRBJ1-2 | TRBV4-3 | few | . | CASSQDYGDYGYTF | TGCGCCAGCAGCCAAGATTACGGAGACTATGGCTACACCTTC
TRBJ2-5 | TRBV3-1/TRBV3-2 | . | . | CASSPRPGETQYF | TGTGCCAGCAGCCCCCGGCCGGGAGAGACCCAGTACTTC
TRBJ2-5 | TRBV5-4 | . | . | CASSRERGGETQYF | TGTGCCAGCAGCCGGGAGAGGGGTGGGGAGACCCAGTACTTC
TRBJ1-6 | TRBV2 | . | TRBD1 | CASSGQGASSPLHF | TGTGCCAGCAGCGGACAGGGGGCGAGTTCACCCCTCCACTTT
TRBJ2-4 | TRBV6-5 | few | . | CASKSSGGKNIQYF | TGTGCCAGCAAATCCAGCGGCGGGAAAAACATTCAGTACTTC
TRBJ2-7 | TRBV6-6 | . | . | CASSYSGGSYEQYF | TGTGCCAGCAGTTACTCGGGGGGATCCTACGAGCAGTACTTC
TRBJ2-7 | TRBV5-8 | . | . | CASSLGARLGYEQYF | TGTGCCAGCAGCTTAGGAGCTAGACTTGGGTACGAGCAGTACTTC
TRBJ2-2 | TRBV19 | . | . | CASSLSGELFF | TGTGCCAGTAGTTTATCTGGGGAGCTGTTTTTT
TRBJ1-4 | TRBV25-1 | . | . | CASSAPGWDNEKLFF | TGTGCCAGCAGTGCCCCAGGGTGGGATAATGAAAAACTGTTTTTT
TRBJ1-4 | TRBV6-5 | . | . | CASSLQANEKLFF | TGTGCCAGCAGTCTTCAGGCAAATGAAAAACTGTTTTTT
TRBJ1-4 | TRBV6-5 | . | . | CASSIGANEKLFF | TGTGCCAGCAGTATAGGGGCTAATGAAAAACTGTTTTTT
TRBJ2-3 | TRBV16 | . | TRBD2 | CASSPRPAGADTQYF | TGTGCCAGCAGCCCCCGGCCAGCGGGGGCAGATACGCAGTATTTT
TRBJ2-1 | TRBV5-6 | . | . | CASRKEGGGNEQFF | TGTGCCAGCAGAAAGGAGGGTGGTGGAAATGAGCAGTTCTTC
TRBJ1-2 | TRBV5-4 | . | . | CASSTPRGGYTF | TGTGCCAGCAGCACCCCCAGGGGAGGCTACACCTTC
TRBJ2-3 | TRBV3-1/TRBV3-2 | . | . | CASSQDQRSAQYF | TGTGCCAGCAGCCAAGATCAACGGTCGGCGCAGTATTTT
TRBJ2-3 | TRBV2 | . | TRBD2 | CASTTGRGGTDTQYF | TGTGCCAGCACCACAGGGCGGGGGGGCACAGATACGCAGTATTTT
TRBJ1-5 | TRBV29-1 | . | . | CSVEVEGSDQPQHF | TGCAGCGTTGAAGTGGAGGGTAGCGATCAGCCCCAGCATTTT
TRBJ1-5 | TRBV28 | . | TRBD1 | CASRPTGGPPQHF | TGTGCCAGCAGACCGACAGGGGGGCCGCCCCAGCATTTT
TRBJ2-5 | TRBV11-3 | . | . | CASSLDSQETQYF | TGTGCCAGCAGCTTAGACTCCCAAGAGACCCAGTACTTC
TRBJ2-5 | TRBV5-4 | . | TRBD2 | CASSGASGGGQETQYF | TGTGCCAGCAGCGGTGCTAGCGGCGGTGGGCAAGAGACCCAGTACTTC
TRBJ1-2 | TRBV3-1/TRBV3-2 | . | . | CASSQGAGANYGYTF | TGTGCCAGCAGCCAAGGGGCGGGGGCTAACTATGGCTACACCTTC
TRBJ2-5 | TRBV3-1/TRBV3-2 | . | TRBD2 | CASSQTSGGDWVDQYF | TGTGCCAGCAGCCAAACTAGCGGGGGGGACTGGGTAGACCAGTACTTC
TRBJ1-1 | TRBV2 | . | . | CASSRRGTEAFF | TGTGCCAGCAGTAGAAGGGGCACTGAAGCTTTCTTT
TRBJ2-5 | TRBV10-3 | . | . | CAISGGSSQETQYF | TGTGCCATCAGTGGCGGGTCATCCCAAGAGACCCAGTACTTC
TRBJ1-6 | TRBV6-2/TRBV6-3 | . | . | CASSYSSALHF | TGTGCCAGCAGTTATTCTTCAGCCCTCCACTTT
TRBJ1-2 | TRBV28 | . | TRBD1 | CASSPGTGRLGGYTF | TGTGCCAGCAGCCCCGGGACAGGGCGGTTGGGGGGCTACACCTTC
TRBJ1-1 | TRBV7-2 | . | TRBD1 | CASSSTRGLTEAFF | TGTGCCAGCAGCTCTACTAGGGGGCTCACTGAAGCTTTCTTT
TRBJ1-2 | TRBV5-8 | . | TRBD1 | CASSPPAGRGQNYGYTF | TGTGCCAGCAGCCCCCCGGCGGGCAGGGGGCAGAACTATGGCTACACCTTC
TRBJ1-5 | TRBV6-1 | . | . | CASSAGTLRSNQPQHF | TGTGCCAGCAGTGCCGGGACACTTCGGAGCAATCAGCCCCAGCATTTT
TRBJ2-5 | TRBV28 | . | TRBD2 | CASGLASGQETQYF | TGTGCCAGCGGGTTGGCTAGCGGACAAGAGACCCAGTACTTC
TRBJ1-5 | TRBV4-2 | . | . | CASSQDGQQPQHF | TGTGCCAGCAGCCAAGATGGGCAACAGCCCCAGCATTTT
TRBJ1-1 | TRBV5-6 | . | . | CASSLQNTEAFF | TGTGCCAGCAGCTTACAAAACACTGAAGCTTTCTTT